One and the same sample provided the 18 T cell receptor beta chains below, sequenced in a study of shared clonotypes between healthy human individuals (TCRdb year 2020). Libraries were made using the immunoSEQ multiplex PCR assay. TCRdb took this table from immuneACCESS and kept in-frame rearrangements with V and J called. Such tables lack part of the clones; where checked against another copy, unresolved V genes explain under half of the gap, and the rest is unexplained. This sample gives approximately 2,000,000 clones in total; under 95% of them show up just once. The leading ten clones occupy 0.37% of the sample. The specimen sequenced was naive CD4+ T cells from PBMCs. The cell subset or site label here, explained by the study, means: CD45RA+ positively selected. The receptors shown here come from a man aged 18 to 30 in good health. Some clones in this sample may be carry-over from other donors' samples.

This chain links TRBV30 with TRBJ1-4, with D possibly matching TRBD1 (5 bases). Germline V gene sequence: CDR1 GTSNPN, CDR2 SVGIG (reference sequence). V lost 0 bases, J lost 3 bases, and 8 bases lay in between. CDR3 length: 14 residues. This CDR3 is CAWSVQAPNEKLFF. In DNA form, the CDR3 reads TGTGCCTGGAGTGTACAGGCCCCTAATGAAAAACTGTTTTTT.

CDR3 sequence reads: CASSTPGTPGFNEQFF. CDR3 nucleotides: TGTGCCAGCAGCACACCCGGGACCCCCGGTTTCAATGAGCAGTTCTTC. This chain uses TRBV11-3 with TRBJ2-1, with D perhaps matching TRBD1 or TRBD2 (5 bases each). V shed 5 bases and J shed 6 bases, with 20 bases lying between them. The CDR3 has 16 residues. The germline V gene encodes CDR1 SGHNT and CDR2 YENEEA.

Here the CDR3 DNA reads TGTGCCGTCGGCTCGCGGGTGGACAATGAGCAGTTCTTC. Its protein is CAVGSRVDNEQFF. V is TRBV10-3 and J is TRBJ2-1; possible D gene TRBD2, 5 bases. CDR1 ENHRY and CDR2 SYGVKD come from the germline V gene. This CDR3 comprises 13 residues. V was clipped by 11 bases and J by 5 bases, with 16 bases between them.

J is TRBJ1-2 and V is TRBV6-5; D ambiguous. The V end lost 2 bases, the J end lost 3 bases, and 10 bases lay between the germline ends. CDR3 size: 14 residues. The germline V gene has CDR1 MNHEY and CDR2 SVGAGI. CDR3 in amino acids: CASSYKGSHYGYTF. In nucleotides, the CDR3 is TGTGCCAGCAGTTACAAGGGCAGTCACTATGGCTACACCTTC.

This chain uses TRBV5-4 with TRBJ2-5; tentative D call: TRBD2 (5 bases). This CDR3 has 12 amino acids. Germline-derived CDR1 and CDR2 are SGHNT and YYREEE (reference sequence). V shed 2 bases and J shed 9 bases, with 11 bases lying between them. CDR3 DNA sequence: TGTGCCAGCAGCTTAGACTATAAGGCCCAGTACTTC. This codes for CASSLDYKAQYF.

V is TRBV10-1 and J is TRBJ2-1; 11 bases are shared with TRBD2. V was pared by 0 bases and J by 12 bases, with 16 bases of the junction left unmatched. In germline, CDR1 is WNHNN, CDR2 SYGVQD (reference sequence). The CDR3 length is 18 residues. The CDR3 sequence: CASSESSQGTSGSLGQFF. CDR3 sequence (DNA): TGCGCCAGCAGTGAGTCGTCCCAGGGTACTAGCGGGAGTTTGGGGCAGTTCTTC.

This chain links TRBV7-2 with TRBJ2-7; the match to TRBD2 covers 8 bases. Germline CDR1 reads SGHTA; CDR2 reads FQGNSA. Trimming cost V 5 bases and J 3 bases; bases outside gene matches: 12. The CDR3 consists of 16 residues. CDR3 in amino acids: CASSPSLSGSGYEQYF. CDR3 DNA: TGTGCCAGCAGCCCTTCTTTGAGCGGGAGCGGCTACGAGCAGTACTTC.

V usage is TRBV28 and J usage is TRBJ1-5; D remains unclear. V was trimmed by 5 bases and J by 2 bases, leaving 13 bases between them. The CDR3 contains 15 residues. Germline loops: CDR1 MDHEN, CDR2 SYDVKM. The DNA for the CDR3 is TGTGCCAGCAGTCCCCCGGGTATGGGCAATCAGCCCCAGCATTTT. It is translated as CASSPPGMGNQPQHF. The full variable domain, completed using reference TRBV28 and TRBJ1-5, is DVKVTQSSRYLVKRTGEKVFLECVQDMDHENMFWYRQDPGLGLRLIYFSYDVKMKEKGDIPEGYSVSREKKERFSLILESASTNQTSMYLCASSPPGMGNQPQHFGDGTRLSIL.

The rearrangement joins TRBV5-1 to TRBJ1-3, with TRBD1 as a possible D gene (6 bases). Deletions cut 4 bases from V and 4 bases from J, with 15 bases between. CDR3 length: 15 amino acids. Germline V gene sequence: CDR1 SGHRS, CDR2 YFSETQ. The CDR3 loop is CASSTGQHVGNTIYF. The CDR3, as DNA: TGCGCCAGCAGCACCGGACAGCATGTCGGAAACACCATATATTTT.

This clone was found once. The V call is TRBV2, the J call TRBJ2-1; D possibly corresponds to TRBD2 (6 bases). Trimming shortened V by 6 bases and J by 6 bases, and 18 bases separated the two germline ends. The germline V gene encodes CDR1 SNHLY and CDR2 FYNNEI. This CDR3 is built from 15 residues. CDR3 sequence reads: CASSPYAGSSNEQFF. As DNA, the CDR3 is TGTGCCAGCAGCCCATATGCCGGGAGCTCCAATGAGCAGTTCTTC. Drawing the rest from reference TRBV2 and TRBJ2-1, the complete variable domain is EPEVTQTPSHQVTQMGQEVILRCVPISNHLYFYWYRQILGQKVEFLVSFYNNEISEKSEIFDDQFSVERPDGSNFTLKIRSTKLEDSAMYFCASSPYAGSSNEQFFGPGTRLTVL.

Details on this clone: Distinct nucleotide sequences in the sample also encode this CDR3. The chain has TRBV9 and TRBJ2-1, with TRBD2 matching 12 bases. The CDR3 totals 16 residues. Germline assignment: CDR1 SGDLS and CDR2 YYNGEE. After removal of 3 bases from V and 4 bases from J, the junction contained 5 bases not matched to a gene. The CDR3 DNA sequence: TGTGCCAGCAGCGCCACCGGGACTAGCGGGTACAATGAGCAGTTCTTC. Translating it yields CASSATGTSGYNEQFF.

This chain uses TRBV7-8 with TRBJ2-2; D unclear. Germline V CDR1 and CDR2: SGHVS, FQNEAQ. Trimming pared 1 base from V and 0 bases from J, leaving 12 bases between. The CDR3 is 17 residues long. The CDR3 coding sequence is TGTGCCAGCAGCTTAGGCGTGAGGAACGCGAACACCGGGGAGCTGTTTTTT. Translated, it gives CASSLGVRNANTGELFF.

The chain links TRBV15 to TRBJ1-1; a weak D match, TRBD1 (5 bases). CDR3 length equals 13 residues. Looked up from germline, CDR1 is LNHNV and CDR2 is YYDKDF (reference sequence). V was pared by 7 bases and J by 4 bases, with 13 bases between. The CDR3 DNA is TGTGCCACCACCCCGAGGGGCCCCACTGAAGCTTTCTTT. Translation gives CATTPRGPTEAFF.

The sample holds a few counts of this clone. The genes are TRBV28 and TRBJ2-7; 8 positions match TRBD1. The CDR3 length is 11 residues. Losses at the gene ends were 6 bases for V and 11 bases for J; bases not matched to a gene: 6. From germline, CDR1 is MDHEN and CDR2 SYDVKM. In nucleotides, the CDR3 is TGTGCCAGCAGGGACAGGGTTTGGGAGTACTTC. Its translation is CASRDRVWEYF.

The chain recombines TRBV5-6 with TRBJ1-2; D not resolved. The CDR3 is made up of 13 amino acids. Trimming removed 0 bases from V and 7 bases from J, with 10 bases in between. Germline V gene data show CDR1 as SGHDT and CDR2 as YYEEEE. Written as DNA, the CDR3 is TGTGCCAGCAGCTTGGTGGACTCGTTTGGCTACACCTTC. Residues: CASSLVDSFGYTF.

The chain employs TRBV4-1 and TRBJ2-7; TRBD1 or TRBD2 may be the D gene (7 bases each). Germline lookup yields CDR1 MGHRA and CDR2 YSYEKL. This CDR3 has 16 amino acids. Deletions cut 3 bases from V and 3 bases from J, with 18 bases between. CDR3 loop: CASSHPGTAGSYEQYF. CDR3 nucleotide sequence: TGCGCCAGCAGCCACCCCGGGACAGCGGGAAGCTACGAGCAGTACTTC.

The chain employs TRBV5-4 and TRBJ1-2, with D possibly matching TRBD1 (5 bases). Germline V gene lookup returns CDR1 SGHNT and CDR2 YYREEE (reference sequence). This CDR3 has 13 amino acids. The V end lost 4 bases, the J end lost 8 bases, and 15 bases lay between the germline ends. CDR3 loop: CASSLGRTLGYTF. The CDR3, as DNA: TGTGCCAGCAGCCTGGGACGAACGTTGGGCTACACCTTC.

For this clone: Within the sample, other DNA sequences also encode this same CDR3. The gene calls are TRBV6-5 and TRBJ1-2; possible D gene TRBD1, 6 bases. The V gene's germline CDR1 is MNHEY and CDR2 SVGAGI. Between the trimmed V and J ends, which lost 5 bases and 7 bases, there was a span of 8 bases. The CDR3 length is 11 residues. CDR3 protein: CASSEGGGYTF. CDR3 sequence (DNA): TGTGCCAGCAGTGAAGGGGGTGGCTACACCTTC.